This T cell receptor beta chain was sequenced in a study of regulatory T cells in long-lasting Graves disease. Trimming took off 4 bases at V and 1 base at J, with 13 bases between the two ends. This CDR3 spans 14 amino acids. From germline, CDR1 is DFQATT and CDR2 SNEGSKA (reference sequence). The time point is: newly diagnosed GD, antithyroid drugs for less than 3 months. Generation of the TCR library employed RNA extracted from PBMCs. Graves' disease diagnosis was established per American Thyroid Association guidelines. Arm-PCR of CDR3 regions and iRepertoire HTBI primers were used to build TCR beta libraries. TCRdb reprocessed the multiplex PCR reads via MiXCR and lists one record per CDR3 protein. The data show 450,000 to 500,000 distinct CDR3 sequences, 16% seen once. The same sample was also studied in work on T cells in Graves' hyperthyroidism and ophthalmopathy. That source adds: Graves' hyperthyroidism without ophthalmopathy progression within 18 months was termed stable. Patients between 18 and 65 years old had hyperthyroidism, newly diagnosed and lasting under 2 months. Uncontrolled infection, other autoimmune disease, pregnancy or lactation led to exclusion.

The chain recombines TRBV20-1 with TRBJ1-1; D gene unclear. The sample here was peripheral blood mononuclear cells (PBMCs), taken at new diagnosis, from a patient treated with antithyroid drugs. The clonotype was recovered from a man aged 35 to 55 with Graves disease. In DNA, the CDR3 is TGCAGTGCTAAGTCTTTCCAGAGGAACACTGAAGCTTTCTTT. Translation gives CSAKSFQRNTEAFF.